This note documents a single TCR beta chain sequence. This clonotype was found once. The clone's antigen remains unknown. Base qualities are missing; no much larger clone stands one base away. Evidence from one read is weak. High-throughput TCR beta sequencing profiled peripheral blood CD8+ and CD4+ T cells from healthy donors, Susac syndrome patients and multiple sclerosis patients. The multiple sclerosis controls were treatment-naive patients who had stable or active relapsing-remitting disease and met the revised McDonald criteria. Bulk CD8+ and CD4+ T cells were purified magnetically by negative isolation, whereas CD8+ TEMRA cells were enriched by FACS. Blood was collected in EDTA tubes and processed within 24 hours, with PBMCs isolated through density gradient centrifugation. PBMCs intended for TCR sequencing were cryopreserved in liquid nitrogen and were subsequently thawed in a 37 degrees C water bath. Purity of sorted or isolated CD4+, CD8+ and CD8+ TEMRA cells was at least 90%.

The germline V gene (reference sequence) sets CDR1 to SGHKS and CDR2 to YYEKEE. Spanning cysteine to phenylalanine, the CDR3 consists of 15 amino acids. The CDR3 DNA has 45 bases and is translated from base 1. The V and J ends are trimmed by 5 bases and 4 bases, leaving 17 bases between them. RNA was extracted with the RNeasy kit and 0.5 to 1 ug was reverse transcribed using random hexamers. The immunoSEQ multiplex PCR assay, which covers 54 Vbeta and 13 Jbeta segments, was used to amplify TCR beta CDR3 regions. Bias from PCR amplification was corrected by using a synthetic template baseline for primer optimization and for computational correction. In the authors' own workflow: Reads were annotated to V, D and J genes per IMGT and analyzed with immunoSEQ Analyzer, keeping only productive sequences. Clonality was computed as one minus Shannon entropy normalized by log2 of the number of productive unique sequences. Public and private clones were assessed among the 100 most prevalent clones of each patient and control. Clones were defined as Susac-specific if absent from the healthy and MS cohorts, from 1052 published viral clones and from other ImmuneACCESS disease sequences. Using fastp at Q25 and MiXCR, TCRdb reprocessed the public reads and kept productive beta chains. CDR3 protein sequences are deduplicated, and each keeps its most common genes and DNA. The authors' filters were not applied to this entry. For this sample the table gives 330,000 or so distinct CDR3 sequences, of which 75% to 85% were detected only once. Of the sample, roughly 0.21% falls within the top ten clones.

The sample is drawn from a study of CD8 T cells in Susac syndrome (dated by TCRdb to about 2019). With respect to the entire study: The study used repertoire sequencing to test whether antigen drove CD8+ T cell activation and differentiation in Susac syndrome. Clonality of the CD8+ T cell repertoire was compared between over ten healthy donors, about 14 Susac syndrome patients and 15 multiple sclerosis patients.

On the study overall, not on this receptor specifically: The TCR sequencing and HLA analysis was acknowledged to have included a relatively small number of individuals.

Sequencing used CD8+ T cells from PBMCs. This sequence uses TRBV5-5 and TRBJ2-3; TRBD1 is perhaps the D gene, given 6 matching bases. This receptor was obtained from a human donor with multiple sclerosis. This receptor has the CDR3 CASSSTTGSSDTQYF. The DNA sequence is as follows: TGTGCCAGCAGTTCGACAACAGGGTCGTCAGATACGCAGTATTTT.